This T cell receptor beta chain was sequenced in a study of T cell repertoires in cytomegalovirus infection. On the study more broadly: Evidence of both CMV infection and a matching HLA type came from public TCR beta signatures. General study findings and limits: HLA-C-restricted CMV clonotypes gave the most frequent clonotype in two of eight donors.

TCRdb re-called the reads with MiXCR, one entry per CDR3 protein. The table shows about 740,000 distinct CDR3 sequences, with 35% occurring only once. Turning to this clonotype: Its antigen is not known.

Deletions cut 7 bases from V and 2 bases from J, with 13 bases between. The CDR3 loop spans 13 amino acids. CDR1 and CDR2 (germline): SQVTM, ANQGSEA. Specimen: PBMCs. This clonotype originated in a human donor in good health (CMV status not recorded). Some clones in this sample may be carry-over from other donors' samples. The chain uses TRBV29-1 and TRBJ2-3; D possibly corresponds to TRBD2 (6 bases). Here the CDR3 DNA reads TGCAGCGCCACGGCGGGGAACACAGATACGCAGTATTTT. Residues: CSATAGNTDTQYF.